This T cell receptor beta chain came from a study of blood T cells in healthy people across ages. Broader study findings: As age increased, TCR beta diversity per million T cells fell in a roughly linear fashion. Strong correlation was found linking TCR beta diversity to naive T cell percentage.

There are 18 residues in the CDR3. Germline assignment: CDR1 LGHNA and CDR2 YNFKEQ. Trimming took 0 bases from V and 4 from J, leaving 20 bases between them. About this clonotype: Its antigen is as yet unknown.

Every sample gave at least 6 micrograms of total RNA when it was extracted. A second PCR of 7 to 11 cycles used a sample-barcoded 5' primer and a J-beta primer mix. One entry per CDR3 protein results from TCRdb running MiXCR on the 5' RACE reads. This table has hundreds of thousands of distinct CDR3 sequences, roughly 24% appearing once. This sample also appeared in a second study, on T cells of mothers and their children.

The source is a boy between 10 and 17 years old in good health. This chain uses TRBV4-2 with TRBJ2-3; D unresolved. Source material: blood. CDR3 in DNA: TGTGCCAGCAGCCAAGAAGGGCGCTCCTCCCATTTCCCAGATACGCAGTATTTT. This encodes CASSQEGRSSHFPDTQYF.